The entry below gives a single TCR beta chain sequence along with its context. The data belong to a study of blood T cell repertoires in COVID-19. In the original analysis: The authors estimated nucleated cell counts from reference gene primer amplification. Profiled with immunoSEQ multiplex PCR; TCRdb holds only in-frame clones, not every one. V, J and clone size are taken as reported in that table, and D and trimming were inferred from the DNA itself. This sample has about 220,000 clones, with approximately 86% found just once. V shed 7 bases, J shed 1 base, and the junction held 5 bases outside the gene matches. Germline loops: CDR1 SQVTM, CDR2 ANQGSEA. The CDR3 sequence is 14 residues long.

This receptor was obtained from a man in his forties with acute or convalescent COVID-19. The chain has TRBV29-1 and TRBJ2-2; 8 nucleotides match TRBD2. The sequenced material came from peripheral blood. The CDR3 region has the DNA TGCAGCGCAGTTAGCGGGAAGAACACCGGGGAGCTGTTTTTT. Encoded protein: CSAVSGKNTGELFF.